Following are 10 T cell receptor beta chains from one sample sequenced in a study of cytomegalovirus exposure and HLA in healthy donors (dated by TCRdb to about 2017). Libraries were built with the immunoSEQ multiplex PCR assay. A mixture of 60 forward primers for TCR Vbeta segments and 13 reverse primers for TCR Jbeta segments was used in the multiplex PCR. TCRdb re-hosts the immuneACCESS table, in-frame sequences only. Its copies lack some clones; in the studies checked, an unresolved V gene accounts for under half of them, and the cause for the rest is not known. This sample holds some 190,000 clones; 76% were observed only once. Roughly 1.6% of the sample belongs to the ten largest clones. What was sequenced was PBMCs. These receptors all stem from a man between 18 and 35 years old in good health and CMV-seronegative.

The CDR3 DNA reads as TGTGCCTGGAGTGGGACAGGGCAGGTTCAGCCCCAGCATTTT. Encoded protein: CAWSGTGQVQPQHF. This sequence joins TRBV30 and TRBJ1-5; TRBD1 agrees at 8 bases. There are 14 residues in the CDR3. J gave up 6 bases and V 1 base, and 5 bases lay outside the gene matches. From germline, CDR1 is GTSNPN and CDR2 SVGIG (reference sequence).

This clone came up once. This rearrangement joins TRBV30 to TRBJ2-2, with TRBD2 matching over 13 bases. Germline V lookup: CDR1 GTSNPN, CDR2 SVGIG (reference sequence). Trimming cost V 8 bases and J 7 bases; bases outside gene matches: 10. The length of the CDR3 is 15 residues. The CDR3 nucleotides are TGTGCCCGCCGGACTAGCGGGAGTGGGTACGGGGAGCTGTTTTTT. This gives the protein CARRTSGSGYGELFF.

The chain carries TRBV10-3 and TRBJ2-3; 11 bases map to TRBD1. Germline V gives CDR1 ENHRY, CDR2 SYGVKD. The CDR3 has 14 residues. With 8 bases clipped from V and 5 bases from J, the junction kept 6 bases outside the gene matches. In nucleotides, the CDR3 is TGTGCCATCGCCGGACAGGGGGCGAAAGATACGCAGTATTTT. Translating gives CAIAGQGAKDTQYF.

This clone was detected only a few times. This rearrangement joins TRBV5-4 to TRBJ1-2; 7 nucleotides agree with TRBD1. This CDR3 region has 14 residues. Trimming at V came to 4 bases and at J to 7 bases, leaving 10 bases not matched to a gene. The germline V gene encodes CDR1 SGHNT and CDR2 YYREEE (reference sequence). The CDR3 DNA is TGTGCCAGCAGCCTGGACAGGCTCGGGGGTGGCTACACCTTC. It codes for CASSLDRLGGGYTF.

This sequence joins TRBV28 and TRBJ1-6; tentative D call: TRBD1 (5 bases). The germline V and J ends were trimmed by 6 bases and 8 bases, with 17 bases remaining between them. The CDR3 runs to 15 residues. Germline V gene data show CDR1 as MDHEN and CDR2 as SYDVKM. DNA for the CDR3: TGTGCCAGCAGCCCTGGGGCAATGGGTGATTCACCCCTCCACTTT. The encoded protein is CASSPGAMGDSPLHF.

This clone was observed a few times. Different DNA sequences within this sample yield the same CDR3. V gene TRBV6-5 combines with J gene TRBJ2-3; D possibly corresponds to TRBD2 (6 bases). The length of the CDR3 is 12 residues. Between the trimmed V and J ends, which lost 8 bases and 4 bases, there was a span of 10 bases. From germline, CDR1 is MNHEY and CDR2 SVGAGI. The chain's CDR3 is CASGRGSDTQYF. Here the CDR3 DNA reads TGTGCCAGCGGCCGGGGGTCAGATACGCAGTATTTT.

V gene TRBV6-1 combines with J gene TRBJ1-6, with D tentatively TRBD1 (5 bases). The germline V gene encodes CDR1 MNHNS and CDR2 SASEGT. The CDR3 totals 15 residues. V was cut by 4 bases and J by 5 bases, with 12 bases left in between. CDR3 loop: CASSVETEDNSPLHF. CDR3 coding DNA: TGTGCCAGCAGTGTAGAGACAGAAGATAATTCACCCCTCCACTTT.

The gene calls are TRBV28 and TRBJ2-7; the match to TRBD2 covers 15 bases. The CDR3 is 18 residues long. Germline trimming cut 2 bases from V and 3 bases from J; bases unmatched to any gene: 8. The germline V gene has CDR1 MDHEN and CDR2 SYDVKM. The CDR3 bases are TGTGCCAGCAGTTTAGGACTAGCGGGAGGGTTTCGTTTCTACGAGCAGTACTTC. The encoded protein is CASSLGLAGGFRFYEQYF.

The chain links TRBV19 to TRBJ2-3; 9 bases align to TRBD1. Germline CDR1 and CDR2: LNHDA and SQIVND (reference sequence). V was pared by 7 bases and J by 6 bases, with 11 bases of the junction left unmatched. The CDR3 has 15 amino acids. CDR3 in amino acids: CASKHRRDRVDTQYF. DNA for the CDR3: TGTGCCAGTAAGCATCGACGGGACAGGGTGGATACGCAGTATTTT.

The sample holds a few counts of this clone. The chain couples TRBV6-5 to TRBJ1-3; TRBD1 aligns across 7 bases. Looked up from germline, CDR1 is MNHEY and CDR2 is SVGAGI. V shed 4 bases, J shed 0 bases, and the junction held 6 bases outside the gene matches. CDR3 length: 16 amino acids. The CDR3 coding sequence is TGTGCCAGCAGTTCGGACAGGTTAACCTCTGGAAACACCATATATTTT. As protein: CASSSDRLTSGNTIYF.